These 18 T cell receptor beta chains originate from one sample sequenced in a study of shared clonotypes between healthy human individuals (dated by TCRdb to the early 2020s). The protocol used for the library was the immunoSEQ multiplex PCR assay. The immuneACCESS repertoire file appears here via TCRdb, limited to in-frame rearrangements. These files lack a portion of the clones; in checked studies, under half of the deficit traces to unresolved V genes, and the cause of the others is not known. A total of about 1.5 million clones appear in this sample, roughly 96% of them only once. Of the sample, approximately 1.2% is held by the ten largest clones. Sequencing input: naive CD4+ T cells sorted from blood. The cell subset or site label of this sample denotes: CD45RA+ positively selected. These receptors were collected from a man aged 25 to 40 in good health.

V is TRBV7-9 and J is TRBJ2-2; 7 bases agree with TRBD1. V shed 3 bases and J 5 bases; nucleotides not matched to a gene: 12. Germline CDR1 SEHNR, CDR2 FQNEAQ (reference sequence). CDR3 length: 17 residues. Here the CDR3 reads CASSFFPQGQKTGELFF. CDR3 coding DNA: TGTGCCAGCAGCTTTTTTCCACAGGGGCAAAAGACCGGGGAGCTGTTTTTT.

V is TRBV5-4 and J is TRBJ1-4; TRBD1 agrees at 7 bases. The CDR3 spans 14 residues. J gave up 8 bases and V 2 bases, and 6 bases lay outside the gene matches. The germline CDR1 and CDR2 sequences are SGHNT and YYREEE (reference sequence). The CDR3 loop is CASSFEGAGEKLFF. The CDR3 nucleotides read TGTGCCAGCAGCTTCGAGGGGGCAGGCGAAAAACTGTTTTTT.

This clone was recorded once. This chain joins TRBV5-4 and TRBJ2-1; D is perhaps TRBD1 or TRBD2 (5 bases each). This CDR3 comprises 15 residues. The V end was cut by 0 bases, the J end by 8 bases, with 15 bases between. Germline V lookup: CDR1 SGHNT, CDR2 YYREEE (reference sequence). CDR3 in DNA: TGTGCCAGCAGCTTGGAGGGCCCTCGGGGCCATGAGCAGTTCTTC. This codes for CASSLEGPRGHEQFF.

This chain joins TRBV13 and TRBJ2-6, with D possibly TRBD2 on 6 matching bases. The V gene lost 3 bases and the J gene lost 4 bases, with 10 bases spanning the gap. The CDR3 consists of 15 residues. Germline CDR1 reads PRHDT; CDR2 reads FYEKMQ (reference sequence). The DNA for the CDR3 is TGTGCCAGCAGCTTTGCGGGAAGGGGGGCCAACGTCCTGACTTTC. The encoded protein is CASSFAGRGANVLTF.

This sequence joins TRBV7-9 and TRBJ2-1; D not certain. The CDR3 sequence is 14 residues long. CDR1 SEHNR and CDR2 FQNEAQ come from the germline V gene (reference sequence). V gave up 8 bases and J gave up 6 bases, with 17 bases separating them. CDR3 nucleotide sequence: TGTGCCAGCGCTAGGTCTTGGGTTGGCAATGAGCAGTTCTTC. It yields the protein CASARSWVGNEQFF.

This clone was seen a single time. CDR3 amino acids: CASSYTGSQETQYF. The CDR3 DNA reads as TGTGCCAGCAGTTACACCGGTTCTCAAGAGACCCAGTACTTC. The gene calls are TRBV6-5 and TRBJ2-5; D not resolved. The CDR3 is made up of 14 amino acids. Trimming took 2 bases from V and 2 from J, leaving 9 bases between them. Germline loops: CDR1 MNHEY, CDR2 SVGAGI.

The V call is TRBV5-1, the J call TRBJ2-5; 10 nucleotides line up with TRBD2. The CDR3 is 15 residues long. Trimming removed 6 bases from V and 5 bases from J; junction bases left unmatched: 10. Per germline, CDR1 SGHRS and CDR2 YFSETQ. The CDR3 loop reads CASTVLAGDGETQYF. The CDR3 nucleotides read TGCGCCAGCACGGTCCTAGCGGGAGACGGGGAGACCCAGTACTTC.

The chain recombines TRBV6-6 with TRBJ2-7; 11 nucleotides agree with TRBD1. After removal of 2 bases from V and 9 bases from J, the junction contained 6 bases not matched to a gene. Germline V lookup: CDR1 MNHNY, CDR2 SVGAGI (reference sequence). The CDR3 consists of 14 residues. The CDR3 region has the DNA TGTGCCAGCAGTTACACGCCGGGACAGGGGGTGCAGTACTTC. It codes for CASSYTPGQGVQYF.

The CDR3 DNA is TGTGCCATCAGTGAGGAGTCGGATACGCAGTATTTT. Translation: CAISEESDTQYF. The rearrangement joins TRBV10-3 to TRBJ2-3; D remains ambiguous. Trimming stripped 2 bases from V and 6 bases from J, with 6 bases between. The CDR3 sequence is 12 residues long. Looked up from germline, CDR1 is ENHRY and CDR2 is SYGVKD.

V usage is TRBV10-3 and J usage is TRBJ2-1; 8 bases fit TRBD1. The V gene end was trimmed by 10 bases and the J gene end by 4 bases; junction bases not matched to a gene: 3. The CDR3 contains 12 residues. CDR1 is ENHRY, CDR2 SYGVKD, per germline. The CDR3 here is CATGQGYNEQFF. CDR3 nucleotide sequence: TGTGCCACTGGACAGGGTTACAATGAGCAGTTCTTC.

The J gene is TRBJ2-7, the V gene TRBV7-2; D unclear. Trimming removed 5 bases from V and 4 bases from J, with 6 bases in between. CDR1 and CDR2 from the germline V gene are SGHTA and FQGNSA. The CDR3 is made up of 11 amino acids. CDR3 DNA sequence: TGTGCCAGCAGCATAAAGTACGAGCAGTACTTC. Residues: CASSIKYEQYF.

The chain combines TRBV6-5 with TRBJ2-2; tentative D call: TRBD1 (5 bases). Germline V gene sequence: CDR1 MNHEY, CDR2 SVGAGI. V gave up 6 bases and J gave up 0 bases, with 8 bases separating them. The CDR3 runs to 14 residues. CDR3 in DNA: TGTGCCAGCAGGACGACAGCGAACACCGGGGAGCTGTTTTTT. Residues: CASRTTANTGELFF.

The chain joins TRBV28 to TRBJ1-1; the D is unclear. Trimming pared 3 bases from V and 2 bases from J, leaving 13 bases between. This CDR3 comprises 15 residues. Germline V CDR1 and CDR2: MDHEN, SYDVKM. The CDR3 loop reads CASSFSRPRNTEAFF. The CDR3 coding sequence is TGTGCCAGCAGTTTTTCGCGGCCCCGTAACACTGAAGCTTTCTTT.

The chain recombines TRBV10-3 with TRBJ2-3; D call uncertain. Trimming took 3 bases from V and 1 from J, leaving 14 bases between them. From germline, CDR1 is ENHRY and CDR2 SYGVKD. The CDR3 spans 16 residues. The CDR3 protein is CAISESPSLGTDTQYF. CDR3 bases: TGTGCCATCAGTGAATCTCCGTCGTTAGGCACAGATACGCAGTATTTT.

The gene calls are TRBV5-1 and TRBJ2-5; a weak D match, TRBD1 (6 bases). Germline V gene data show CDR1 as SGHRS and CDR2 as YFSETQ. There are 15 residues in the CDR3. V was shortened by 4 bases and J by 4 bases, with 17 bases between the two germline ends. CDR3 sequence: CASSNVSQGGETQYF. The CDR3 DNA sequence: TGCGCCAGCAGCAACGTCTCACAGGGTGGAGAGACCCAGTACTTC.

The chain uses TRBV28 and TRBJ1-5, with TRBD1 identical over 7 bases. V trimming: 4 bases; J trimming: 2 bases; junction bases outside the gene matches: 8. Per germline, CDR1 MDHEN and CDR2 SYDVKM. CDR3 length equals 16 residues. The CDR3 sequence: CASSSDRTRGNQPQHF. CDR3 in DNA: TGTGCCAGCAGTTCGGACAGGACACGGGGCAATCAGCCCCAGCATTTT.

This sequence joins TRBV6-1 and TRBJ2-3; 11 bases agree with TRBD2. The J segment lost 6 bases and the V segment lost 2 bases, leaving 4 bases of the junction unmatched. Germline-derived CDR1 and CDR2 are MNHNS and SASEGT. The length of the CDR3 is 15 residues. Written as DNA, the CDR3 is TGTGCCAGCAGTGAACTGGCTAGCGGGAGGGATACGCAGTATTTT. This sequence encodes CASSELASGRDTQYF.

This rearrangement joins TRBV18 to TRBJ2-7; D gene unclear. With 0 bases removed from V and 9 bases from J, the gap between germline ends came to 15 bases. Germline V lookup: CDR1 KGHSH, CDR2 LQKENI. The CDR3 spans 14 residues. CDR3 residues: CASSPPPDPHGQYF. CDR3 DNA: TGTGCCAGCTCACCACCCCCGGACCCCCATGGGCAGTACTTC.